The 27 T cell receptor beta chains reported below all come from one sample, sequenced in a study of T cell changes during pregnancy in multiple sclerosis. Some clones are missing from TCRdb's copy, which holds only in-frame ones; the method was immunoSEQ multiplex PCR. The profile shows more than 15,000 clones, 84% of them singletons. This material consisted of CD8+ T cells from peripheral blood mononuclear cells, taken in the second trimester of pregnancy. The receptors originated from a female donor in good health, enrolled as a control in a pregnancy study.

V usage is TRBV9 and J usage is TRBJ1-6; no definite D call. This CDR3 has 14 amino acids. Germline V CDR1 and CDR2: SGDLS, YYNGEE. Trimming took 3 bases from V and 6 from J, leaving 10 bases between them. CDR3 in DNA: TGTGCCAGCAGCGAGTCCAGTGGTAATTCACCCCTCCACTTT. Translation: CASSESSGNSPLHF.

The chain has TRBV30 and TRBJ1-1; D remains unclear. Germline lookup yields CDR1 GTSNPN and CDR2 SVGIG (reference sequence). The CDR3 loop spans 14 amino acids. The V gene lost 4 bases and the J gene lost 4 bases, with 16 bases spanning the gap. The DNA of the CDR3 is TGTGCCTGGACCCTTATTGAGGGAATCACTGAAGCTTTCTTT. It yields the protein CAWTLIEGITEAFF.

The chain uses TRBV4-3 and TRBJ2-1; TRBD1 might be the D (5 bases). V lost 1 base and J lost 5, with 9 bases in between. Per the germline V gene, CDR1 is LGHNA and CDR2 is YSLEER. The CDR3 totals 14 residues. CDR3 DNA: TGCGCCAGCAGCCAAGGACAACAGGACAATGAGCAGTTCTTC. Translating it yields CASSQGQQDNEQFF.

The chain uses TRBV27 and TRBJ1-1, with a possible D match to TRBD1 (6 bases). V was shortened by 10 bases and J by 5 bases, with 14 bases between the two germline ends. The CDR3 has 12 residues. Germline V gene lookup returns CDR1 MNHEY and CDR2 SMNVEV (reference sequence). The CDR3 protein is CATQGQGTEAFF. DNA of the CDR3: TGTGCCACCCAGGGGCAAGGGACTGAAGCTTTCTTT.

This clone is medium-sized (0.01 to 0.1%) by share. V gene TRBV4-1 combines with J gene TRBJ1-1; 7 bases are shared with TRBD1. This CDR3 comprises 14 residues. Germline CDR1 reads MGHRA; CDR2 reads YSYEKL. The junction had 9 bases not matched to a gene; V was cut back by 6 bases and J by 5 bases. The CDR3, as DNA: TGCGCCAGCAGTCGAGGGACAGCATTAACTGAAGCTTTCTTT. Its protein product is CASSRGTALTEAFF.

Regarding this clone: A junction end diverges from the germline sequence, so it may reflect a read error. This rearrangement joins TRBV7-7 to TRBJ2-5; 7 bases fit TRBD1. Germline loops: CDR1 SSHAT, CDR2 FNYEAQ (reference sequence). The CDR3 runs 18 residues. The CDR3 nucleotides are TGTGCTAGCAGCTCGGAAGAGGATACAGGGGCTGGTGGAGAGACCCAGTACTTC. This encodes CASSSEEDTGAGGETQYF.

The chain recombines TRBV9 with TRBJ2-1; 11 nucleotides agree with TRBD2. With 4 bases clipped from V and 9 bases from J, the junction kept 6 bases outside the gene matches. This CDR3 has 14 amino acids. Germline V lookup: CDR1 SGDLS, CDR2 YYNGEE. The CDR3 is CASSFSGGGGEQFF. CDR3 nucleotide sequence: TGTGCCAGCAGCTTTAGCGGGGGGGGCGGTGAGCAGTTCTTC.

This clone was seen a few times. The chain couples TRBV2 to TRBJ1-2; a weak D match, TRBD1 (6 bases). Deletions cut 1 base from V and 2 bases from J, with 8 bases between. The CDR3 runs to 14 residues. The germline gives CDR1 SNHLY, CDR2 FYNNEI. The CDR3 spells CASSEGTVNYGYTF. The CDR3 DNA follows: TGTGCCAGCAGTGAAGGGACAGTGAACTATGGCTACACCTTC. Full variable domain (outside the CDR3, taken from reference TRBV2 and TRBJ1-2): EPEVTQTPSHQVTQMGQEVILRCVPISNHLYFYWYRQILGQKVEFLVSFYNNEISEKSEIFDDQFSVERPDGSNFTLKIRSTKLEDSAMYFCASSEGTVNYGYTFGSGTRLTVV.

The chain uses TRBV29-1 and TRBJ2-5, with TRBD2 identical over 10 bases. This CDR3 spans 13 amino acids. Germline V gives CDR1 SQVTM, CDR2 ANQGSEA. The trim removed 5 bases at V and 5 bases at J, leaving 5 bases unmatched. CDR3 region: CSVSGGARETQYF. In DNA, the CDR3 is TGCAGCGTTAGCGGGGGGGCCCGGGAGACCCAGTACTTC.

The chain carries TRBV4-3 and TRBJ2-7; 8 nucleotides match TRBD1. Trimming cost V 5 bases and J 0 bases; bases outside gene matches: 9. CDR1 LGHNA and CDR2 YSLEER come from the germline V gene. The CDR3 runs 16 residues. The CDR3 is CASSEGTGLTSYEQYF. The DNA for the CDR3 is TGCGCCAGCAGCGAGGGGACAGGCCTTACCTCCTACGAGCAGTACTTC.

The chain recombines TRBV28 with TRBJ2-3, with 12 bases aligning to TRBD1. The germline V gene encodes CDR1 MDHEN and CDR2 SYDVKM. The CDR3 consists of 16 residues. V dropped 1 base and J dropped 4; count of bases not matched to a gene: 3. CDR3 sequence (DNA): TGTGCCAGCAGTTTATTGGGACAGGGGGCAGCAGATACGCAGTATTTT. Its protein is CASSLLGQGAADTQYF. Full variable domain (outside the CDR3, taken from reference TRBV28 and TRBJ2-3): DVKVTQSSRYLVKRTGEKVFLECVQDMDHENMFWYRQDPGLGLRLIYFSYDVKMKEKGDIPEGYSVSREKKERFSLILESASTNQTSMYLCASSLLGQGAADTQYFGPGTRLTVL.

Only one count was recorded for this clone. CDR3 region: CASSLGTGGISGYTF. CDR3 DNA sequence: TGTGCCAGCAGCTTAGGGACAGGGGGAATTAGTGGCTACACCTTC. This chain uses TRBV9 with TRBJ1-2; TRBD1 agrees at 11 bases. Losses at the gene ends were 4 bases for V and 7 bases for J; bases not matched to a gene: 9. The CDR3 totals 15 residues. Germline CDR1 SGDLS, CDR2 YYNGEE.

This chain joins TRBV5-8 and TRBJ1-1; tentatively, D is TRBD1 (6 bases). V was shortened by 4 bases and J by 2 bases, with 9 bases between the two germline ends. Germline loops: CDR1 SGHTS, CDR2 YDEGEE. CDR3 length equals 13 residues. Written as DNA, the CDR3 is TGTGCCAGCAGCGGTGGGACAAACACTGAAGCTTTCTTT. This gives the protein CASSGGTNTEAFF. The full variable domain, in which reference TRBV5-8 and TRBJ1-1 provide the parts outside the CDR3, is EAGVTQSPTHLIKTRGQQATLRCSPISGHTSVYWYQQALGLGLQFLLWYDEGEERNRGNFPPRFSGRQFPNYSSELNVNALELEDSALYLCASSGGTNTEAFFGQGTRLTVV.

V usage is TRBV7-9 and J usage is TRBJ2-3; 9 bases match TRBD2. V shed 5 bases and J 7 bases; nucleotides not matched to a gene: 10. This CDR3 is 15 amino acids long. Germline-derived CDR1 and CDR2 are SEHNR and FQNEAQ (reference sequence). Written as DNA, the CDR3 is TGTGCCAGCAGCCCCCTGGCGGGGGGGGTTCATACGCAGTATTTT. Its translation is CASSPLAGGVHTQYF. Based on the CDR3 plus reference TRBV7-9 and TRBJ2-3, the full variable domain is DTGVSQNPRHKITKRGQNVTFRCDPISEHNRLYWYRQTLGQGPEFLTYFQNEAQLEKSRLLSDRFSAERPKGSFSTLEIQRTEQGDSAMYLCASSPLAGGVHTQYFGPGTRLTVL.

The genes are TRBV2 and TRBJ1-6; D is unresolved. CDR3 size: 14 residues. V lost 2 bases to trimming and J lost 2 bases, with 4 bases between them. Germline assignment: CDR1 SNHLY and CDR2 FYNNEI. CDR3 DNA: TGTGCCAGCAGTGAATTTACCTATAATTCACCCCTCCACTTT. Translated, it gives CASSEFTYNSPLHF.

The chain carries TRBV21-1 and TRBJ2-7; the table's TRBD1 call for D was not verified on the DNA. TRBV21-1 is noted as a pseudogene. The CDR3 loop spans 23 amino acids. This chain's CDR3 is CASSPPPPVHRDRAHRRRYEQYF. The CDR3 nucleotides read TGTGCCAGCAGCCCTCCCCCTCCCGTCCACCGGGACAGGGCCCATCGGCGTCGCTACGAGCAGTACTTC.

The chain has TRBV11-3 and TRBJ2-7; D is unresolved. The CDR3 loop spans 13 amino acids. Trimming left V 5 bases short and J 3 bases short, with 11 bases between. Germline V CDR1 and CDR2: SGHNT, YENEEA. CDR3 coding DNA: TGTGCCAGCAGCCCGAGTGAAAACTACGAGCAGTACTTC. Encoded protein: CASSPSENYEQYF.

The chain joins TRBV9 to TRBJ2-1, with 7 bases fitting TRBD2. With 4 bases clipped from V and 5 bases from J, the junction kept 6 bases outside the gene matches. The germline gives CDR1 SGDLS, CDR2 YYNGEE. This CDR3 is built from 14 residues. For the CDR3, the DNA is TGTGCCAGCAGCCCCTGGGGGGGGGACAATGAGCAGTTCTTC. It specifies CASSPWGGDNEQFF. The full variable domain, with the rest looked up from reference TRBV9 and TRBJ2-1, is DSGVTQTPKHLITATGQRVTLRCSPRSGDLSVYWYQQSLDQGLQFLIQYYNGEERAKGNILERFSAQQFPDLHSELNLSSLELGDSALYFCASSPWGGDNEQFFGPGTRLTVL.

The V call is TRBV7-9, the J call TRBJ2-2; TRBD2 matches at 7 bases. The germline gives CDR1 SEHNR, CDR2 FQNEAQ (reference sequence). There are 16 residues in the CDR3. The ends lost 4 bases at V and 6 bases at J; junction bases unmatched: 11. The CDR3 coding sequence is TGTGCCAGCAGCTCCCGTGGCGGGGGTCAGTCCGGGGAGCTGTTTTTT. Its protein is CASSSRGGGQSGELFF. The full variable domain, completed using reference TRBV7-9 and TRBJ2-2, is DTGVSQNPRHKITKRGQNVTFRCDPISEHNRLYWYRQTLGQGPEFLTYFQNEAQLEKSRLLSDRFSAERPKGSFSTLEIQRTEQGDSAMYLCASSSRGGGQSGELFFGEGSRLTVL.

This clone was observed a single time. The chain carries TRBV4-2 and TRBJ2-3; 11 nucleotides align to TRBD2. With 1 base clipped from V and 2 bases from J, the junction kept 11 bases outside the gene matches. Per germline, CDR1 LGHNA and CDR2 YNFKEQ. The CDR3 runs 19 residues. The CDR3 loop is CASSQGVSGGASSTDTQYF. The CDR3 DNA follows: TGTGCCAGCAGCCAAGGGGTTAGCGGGGGGGCAAGCTCCACAGATACGCAGTATTTT.

The V call is TRBV28, the J call TRBJ2-7; 10 nucleotides align to TRBD1. The CDR3 sequence is 15 residues long. The junction had 4 bases not matched to a gene; V was cut back by 3 bases and J by 2 bases. Germline CDR1 and CDR2: MDHEN and SYDVKM. Here the CDR3 DNA reads TGTGCCAGCAGTTTGGGACAGGGGCTTGCCTACGAGCAGTACTTC. Residues: CASSLGQGLAYEQYF. Combining the CDR3 with reference TRBV28 and TRBJ2-7 gives the whole variable domain DVKVTQSSRYLVKRTGEKVFLECVQDMDHENMFWYRQDPGLGLRLIYFSYDVKMKEKGDIPEGYSVSREKKERFSLILESASTNQTSMYLCASSLGQGLAYEQYFGPGTRLTVT.

The gene calls are TRBV5-4 and TRBJ2-7, with D possibly being TRBD1 (6 bases). V lost 3 bases and J 4 bases, leaving 14 bases between the germline ends. Germline V CDR1 and CDR2: SGHNT, YYREEE (reference sequence). The length of the CDR3 is 14 residues. Here the CDR3 DNA reads TGTGCCAGCAGCTCGCCGAATGACAGGTACGAGCAGTACTTC. Its protein product is CASSSPNDRYEQYF.

The V call is TRBV4-1, the J call TRBJ2-7; D may be TRBD2 (5 bases). CDR3 length equals 13 residues. Trimming pared 6 bases from V and 2 bases from J, leaving 11 bases between. CDR1 MGHRA and CDR2 YSYEKL come from the germline V gene. CDR3 DNA: TGCGCCAGCAGACCCGCGGGTGCCTACGAGCAGTACTTC. Protein: CASRPAGAYEQYF.

This clone was seen only a few times. V and J are TRBV4-2 and TRBJ2-7; 7 positions match TRBD2. The trim removed 0 bases at V and 0 bases at J, leaving 5 bases unmatched. CDR1 and CDR2 (germline): LGHNA, YNFKEQ. The CDR3 runs 16 residues. The CDR3: CASSQDLASGSYEQYF. CDR3 DNA: TGTGCCAGCAGCCAAGATTTGGCTAGCGGCTCCTACGAGCAGTACTTC.

The J gene is TRBJ2-7, the V gene TRBV5-8, with D possibly TRBD2 on 6 matching bases. Trimming stripped 0 bases from V and 1 base from J, with 17 bases between. The CDR3 loop spans 17 amino acids. The germline CDR1 and CDR2 sequences are SGHTS and YDEGEE. CDR3 bases: TGTGCCAGCAGCTTGGATATGGTGGGACTTCAATCCTACGAGCAGTACTTC. This codes for CASSLDMVGLQSYEQYF.

The chain links TRBV9 to TRBJ2-7; 10 bases match TRBD1. V gave up 3 bases and J gave up 6 bases; unmatched junction bases: 6. There are 14 residues in the CDR3. Germline values: CDR1 SGDLS, CDR2 YYNGEE. CDR3 DNA sequence: TGTGCCAGCAGCGCCAGGGACAGGGGAGCCGAGCAGTACTTC. Protein sequence: CASSARDRGAEQYF.

The chain is built from TRBV6-4 and TRBJ1-1; tentatively, D is TRBD1 (5 bases). This CDR3 is built from 15 residues. Germline CDR1 is MRHNA and CDR2 is SNTAGT. V lost 2 bases and J 5 bases, leaving 15 bases between the germline ends. The CDR3 DNA reads as TGTGCCAGCAGTGACGTGGCGAGCGGGGGGACTGAAGCTTTCTTT. This sequence encodes CASSDVASGGTEAFF.